This T cell receptor beta chain was obtained from a study of control samples from healthy donors and cancer patients. CDR3 length equals 14 residues. Germline CDR1 LNHDA, CDR2 SQIVND (reference sequence). V was trimmed by 3 bases and J by 2 bases, leaving 10 bases between them. Only in-frame clones appear in the TCRdb table, and some are missing; sequencing was by immunoSEQ multiplex PCR. The sample consists of 180,000 or so clones, approximately 92% of them appearing once. This rearrangement joins TRBV19 to TRBJ1-1; possibly TRBD1 for D (6 bases). The source material was blood. The TCR originated in a woman aged 55-70 years in good health. CDR3 nucleotide sequence: TGTGCCAGTAGTATGCAGGGGCGCAACACTGAAGCTTTCTTT. The encoded protein is CASSMQGRNTEAFF.